A single sample gave rise to the 31 T cell receptor beta chains below, sequenced in a study of CD8 T cells in ankylosing spondylitis. For these receptors, no antigen is known. TCRdb redid the calling of the 5' RACE reads with MiXCR, one entry per CDR3 protein. The data contain more than 600,000 distinct CDR3 sequences, around 20% of them singletons. General study results and limits: Seemingly characteristic of ankylosing spondylitis blood was a TCR beta motif consisting of about 8 highly homologous variants.

Sequencing was done on a sample of blood, either unsorted or a sorted T cell fraction (not recorded which). These receptors all come from a male donor with ankylosing spondylitis.

In its sample, this clonotype was seen many times. The chain employs TRBV4-2 and TRBJ2-1; tentatively, D is TRBD2 (6 bases). V gave up 4 bases and J gave up 0 bases, with 31 bases separating them. There are 22 residues in the CDR3. Germline V gene lookup returns CDR1 LGHNA and CDR2 YNFKEQ. The CDR3 coding sequence is TGTGCCAGCAGCCCTCAACCTAGCATCTGGGGGAGGCCTAGAAGCTCCTACAATGAGCAGTTCTTC. Encoded protein: CASSPQPSIWGRPRSSYNEQFF.

This clonotype was seen more than once but under ten times. V and J are TRBV5-1 and TRBJ1-4; D is possibly TRBD1 (5 bases). Germline values: CDR1 SGHRS, CDR2 YFSETQ. The length of the CDR3 is 13 residues. V gave up 0 bases and J gave up 8 bases, with 8 bases separating them. CDR3 sequence: CASSLERGEKLFF. The CDR3 bases are TGCGCCAGCAGCTTGGAACGGGGGGAAAAACTGTTTTTT.

The CDR3 nucleotides are TGTGCCAGCAGCTTCTTTGGGGGGAACACTGAAGCTTTCTTT. Amino acids: CASSFFGGNTEAFF. V is TRBV7-8 and J is TRBJ1-1, with a tentative D call TRBD1 (5 bases). The CDR3 spans 14 residues. Trimming took off 3 bases at V and 1 base at J, with 9 bases between the two ends. The V gene's germline CDR1 is SGHVS and CDR2 FQNEAQ.

This clonotype was observed a few times. V is TRBV9 and J is TRBJ1-1; D is ambiguous. V lost 0 bases to trimming and J lost 2 bases, with 14 bases between them. The CDR3 runs 16 residues. Per germline, CDR1 SGDLS and CDR2 YYNGEE. The CDR3 is CASSVGIGVSNTEAFF. CDR3 nucleotide sequence: TGTGCCAGCAGCGTAGGAATTGGGGTTAGTAACACTGAAGCTTTCTTT.

This clonotype was detected ten times or more. V usage is TRBV6-5 and J usage is TRBJ1-2; weak D call: TRBD1 (5 bases). Germline lookup yields CDR1 MNHEY and CDR2 SVGAGI. The CDR3 spans 15 residues. V lost 0 bases and J 2 bases, leaving 10 bases between the germline ends. The CDR3 nucleotides read TGTGCCAGCAGTTACTCGAAGGAGGGGAACTATGGCTACACCTTC. Its protein is CASSYSKEGNYGYTF.

The chain recombines TRBV5-5 with TRBJ1-1; D is undetermined. CDR1 is SGHKS, CDR2 YYEKEE, per germline (reference sequence). This CDR3 has 14 residues. With 4 bases removed from V and 5 bases from J, the gap between germline ends came to 15 bases. Here the CDR3 reads CASSGDLGRTEAFF. For the CDR3, the DNA is TGTGCCAGCAGCGGAGATCTGGGGAGGACTGAAGCTTTCTTT.

The rearrangement links TRBV29-1 to TRBJ1-2; the D gene is possibly TRBD1 (5 bases). Germline CDR1 reads SQVTM; CDR2 reads ANQGSEA. Trimming took 3 bases from V and 6 from J, leaving 17 bases between them. This CDR3 comprises 14 residues. The CDR3 reads CSVDPAKDIDGYTF. As DNA, the CDR3 is TGCAGCGTTGATCCGGCCAAGGACATCGATGGCTACACCTTC.

This chain uses TRBV14 with TRBJ2-1; D gene uncertain. The V end lost 0 bases, the J end lost 4 bases, and 4 bases lay between the germline ends. Germline V gene lookup returns CDR1 SGHDN and CDR2 FVKESK. The CDR3 is 13 residues long. In DNA form, the CDR3 reads TGTGCCAGCAGCCAAGATCTGTACAATGAGCAGTTCTTC. It specifies CASSQDLYNEQFF. Drawing the rest from reference TRBV14 and TRBJ2-1, the complete variable domain is EAGVTQFPSHSVIEKGQTVTLRCDPISGHDNLYWYRRVMGKEIKFLLHFVKESKQDESGMPNNRFLAERTGGTYSTLKVQPAELEDSGVYFCASSQDLYNEQFFGPGTRLTVL.

The rearrangement links TRBV27 to TRBJ1-1, with D unclear. Germline V gene data show CDR1 as MNHEY and CDR2 as SMNVEV (reference sequence). The V end lost 0 bases, the J end lost 4 bases, and 6 bases lay between the germline ends. The CDR3 has 13 amino acids. CDR3 protein: CASSLSASTEAFF. The CDR3 DNA follows: TGTGCCAGCAGTTTATCCGCCTCCACTGAAGCTTTCTTT.

This clonotype turned up a few times. The chain couples TRBV6-5 to TRBJ1-2, with D possibly being TRBD1 (5 bases). Looked up from germline, CDR1 is MNHEY and CDR2 is SVGAGI. The V and J ends lost 4 bases and 6 bases respectively, with 12 bases between them. This CDR3 has 13 amino acids. The CDR3: CASSSGGGDGYTF. The CDR3, as DNA: TGTGCCAGCAGTTCCGGCGGGGGGGATGGCTACACCTTC.

In nucleotides, the CDR3 is TGTGCCAGCACCGTGGGGGGAGGGGGTAACACCGGGGAGCTGTTTTTT. Its translation is CASTVGGGGNTGELFF. This sequence joins TRBV28 and TRBJ2-2; a possible D gene is TRBD2 (7 bases). This CDR3 is 16 amino acids long. V lost 7 bases to trimming and J lost 2 bases, with 17 bases between them. The germline V gene encodes CDR1 MDHEN and CDR2 SYDVKM.

This clonotype was detected ten times or more. The V gene is TRBV12-3 or TRBV12-4, the J gene TRBJ2-2; D gene ambiguous. There are 15 residues in the CDR3. V dropped 5 bases and J dropped 4 bases, with 14 bases sitting between them. CDR3: CASSPFRGRTGELFF. CDR3 DNA: TGTGCCAGCAGTCCCTTTAGAGGTCGCACCGGGGAGCTGTTTTTT.

The CDR3 DNA is TGCAGTGCTGCCGATAGCGGGGGTTTGGAGACCCAGTACTTC. Protein product: CSAADSGGLETQYF. The V and J genes are TRBV20-1 and TRBJ2-5; 9 nucleotides agree with TRBD2. The CDR3 totals 14 residues. In germline, CDR1 is DFQATT, CDR2 SNEGSKA (reference sequence). Unmatched junction bases numbered 9, after V lost 5 bases and J lost 5 bases.

This chain uses TRBV4-2 with TRBJ1-6; possible D gene TRBD1, 5 bases. From germline, CDR1 is LGHNA and CDR2 YNFKEQ. CDR3 size: 19 residues. Trimming removed 0 bases from V and 0 bases from J, with 15 bases in between. The CDR3 sequence: CASSQDGGGASSYNSPLHF. CDR3 coding DNA: TGTGCCAGCAGCCAAGATGGTGGGGGAGCGAGCTCCTATAATTCACCCCTCCACTTT.

This clonotype showed up just once. The rearrangement uses TRBV28 and TRBJ2-1, with D hard to call. CDR1 and CDR2 from the germline V gene are MDHEN and SYDVKM. Trimming shortened V by 4 bases and J by 3 bases, and 10 bases separated the two germline ends. CDR3 length equals 14 residues. Here the CDR3 DNA reads TGTGCCAGCAGTTCCCCGAACTTCTACAATGAGCAGTTCTTC. This encodes CASSSPNFYNEQFF.

V is TRBV14 and J is TRBJ1-1; TRBD1 is a possible D gene (6 bases). This CDR3 has 16 amino acids. Trimming stripped 0 bases from V and 0 bases from J, with 11 bases between. Germline V gene data show CDR1 as SGHDN and CDR2 as FVKESK. The CDR3 DNA reads TGTGCCAGCAGCCAAGATATGGGGGCCATGAACACTGAAGCTTTCTTT. Translation gives CASSQDMGAMNTEAFF. Filled out from reference TRBV14 and TRBJ1-1, the complete variable domain reads EAGVTQFPSHSVIEKGQTVTLRCDPISGHDNLYWYRRVMGKEIKFLLHFVKESKQDESGMPNNRFLAERTGGTYSTLKVQPAELEDSGVYFCASSQDMGAMNTEAFFGQGTRLTVV.

V usage is TRBV13 and J usage is TRBJ2-2; D not certain. The germline gives CDR1 PRHDT, CDR2 FYEKMQ (reference sequence). This CDR3 spans 16 amino acids. Trimming pared 3 bases from V and 6 bases from J, leaving 17 bases between. As DNA, the CDR3 is TGTGCCAGCAGCTTGAAGGCCTGGCCGTTGGCCGGGGAGCTGTTTTTT. Its translation: CASSLKAWPLAGELFF.

This clonotype has more than one count but fewer than ten. V gene TRBV5-1 combines with J gene TRBJ1-2; D is possibly TRBD1 (5 bases). V was pared by 4 bases and J by 2 bases, with 9 bases between. This CDR3 contains 13 residues. Germline V gives CDR1 SGHRS, CDR2 YFSETQ. Written as DNA, the CDR3 is TGCGCCAGCAGCCGGGACGCAAACTATGGCTACACCTTC. Amino acid sequence: CASSRDANYGYTF.

There are a few counts of this clonotype. The chain joins TRBV12-3 or TRBV12-4 to TRBJ2-3; 7 bases match TRBD2. This CDR3 is 14 amino acids long. With V trimmed by 10 bases and J by 1 base, 8 bases remained unmatched. The CDR3 protein is CATLRLAGTDTQYF. CDR3 sequence (DNA): TGTGCCACCCTACGGCTAGCGGGCACAGATACGCAGTATTTT.

This clonotype showed up many times. The rearrangement joins TRBV5-1 to TRBJ2-7; D is perhaps TRBD2 (5 bases). V dropped 5 bases and J dropped 7 bases, with 22 bases sitting between them. Germline-derived CDR1 and CDR2 are SGHRS and YFSETQ. The CDR3 is made up of 15 amino acids. Written as DNA, the CDR3 is TGCGCCAGCAGTTACGACTATCCCCCCACTGGAGAGCAGTACTTC. Protein: CASSYDYPPTGEQYF.

This clonotype was seen more than once but under ten times. The chain carries TRBV28 and TRBJ1-2, with no clear D. Germline V CDR1 and CDR2: MDHEN, SYDVKM. Trimming cost V 10 bases and J 4 bases, with 7 bases left between them. The length of the CDR3 is 10 residues. The CDR3 coding sequence is TGTGCCACCCTTCTCTATGGCTACACCTTC. It specifies CATLLYGYTF.

CDR3 protein: CASSLALGPLVSGANVLTF. As DNA, the CDR3 is TGTGCCAGCAGCTTGGCGTTGGGACCCCTCGTTTCTGGGGCCAACGTCCTGACTTTC. This chain links TRBV5-4 with TRBJ2-6, with D possibly being TRBD1 or TRBD2 (5 bases each). V was pared by 0 bases and J by 1 base, with 17 bases between. The CDR3 totals 19 residues. Germline CDR1 and CDR2: SGHNT and YYREEE (reference sequence).

The genes are TRBV4-2 and TRBJ2-5, with 8 bases that match TRBD2. The germline V gene has CDR1 LGHNA and CDR2 YNFKEQ. J gave up 5 bases and V 5 bases, and 10 bases lay outside the gene matches. The CDR3 is 15 amino acids. The CDR3 region is CASSSARAGDETQYF. The CDR3, as DNA: TGTGCCAGCAGCTCAGCGAGAGCGGGAGATGAGACCCAGTACTTC.

This clonotype was seen more than once but under ten times. The chain recombines TRBV19 with TRBJ1-2; D may be TRBD1 (5 bases). With 8 bases removed from V and 1 base from J, the gap between germline ends came to 17 bases. The CDR3 runs 15 residues. Germline CDR1 is LNHDA and CDR2 is SQIVND (reference sequence). The chain's CDR3 is CASLNYRDGNYGYTF. The CDR3 DNA is TGTGCCAGTCTAAATTACCGGGACGGTAACTATGGCTACACCTTC. The whole variable domain, filled in from reference TRBV19 and TRBJ1-2, reads DGGITQSPKYLFRKEGQNVTLSCEQNLNHDAMYWYRQDPGQGLRLIYYSQIVNDFQKGDIAEGYSVSREKKESFPLTVTSAQKNPTAFYLCASLNYRDGNYGYTFGSGTRLTVV.

This clonotype was seen a handful of times. The CDR3: CASRAGTGLYNEQFF. DNA for the CDR3: TGTGCCAGCAGGGCCGGGACAGGGTTATACAATGAGCAGTTCTTC. The rearrangement uses TRBV12-3 or TRBV12-4 and TRBJ2-1, with 9 nucleotides matching TRBD1. The CDR3 sequence is 15 residues long. Losses at the gene ends were 6 bases for V and 4 bases for J; bases not matched to a gene: 7.

This chain uses TRBV6-1 with TRBJ2-1; 16 positions match TRBD2. V was clipped by 5 bases and J by 0 bases; unmatched bases: 7. Germline CDR1 is MNHNS and CDR2 is SASEGT. This CDR3 has 19 amino acids. The CDR3 DNA sequence: TGTGCCAGCAGTCCTAGGGGACTAGCGGGGGGGAGCTCCTACAATGAGCAGTTCTTC. Its translation is CASSPRGLAGGSSYNEQFF.

This clonotype has ten or more counts. This chain connects TRBV3-1 to TRBJ2-6, with D unclear. Trimming stripped 0 bases from V and 0 bases from J, with 12 bases between. Germline CDR1 is LGHDT and CDR2 is YNNKEL (reference sequence). The CDR3 has 18 amino acids. The DNA for the CDR3 is TGTGCCAGCAGCCAAGATGGGAACGAATTCTCTGGGGCCAACGTCCTGACTTTC. This gives the protein CASSQDGNEFSGANVLTF.

This chain uses TRBV10-3 with TRBJ1-5; the match to TRBD1 covers 8 bases. After removal of 5 bases from V and 7 bases from J, the junction contained 10 bases not matched to a gene. The CDR3 is made up of 15 amino acids. Looked up from germline, CDR1 is ENHRY and CDR2 is SYGVKD. The CDR3 sequence: CAISPGQGGKQPQHF. For the CDR3, the DNA is TGTGCCATCAGTCCTGGACAGGGAGGAAAACAGCCCCAGCATTTT.

The table lists this clonotype with a few counts. The chain couples TRBV20-1 to TRBJ1-5; D might be TRBD1 (6 bases). The CDR3 consists of 14 residues. CDR1 and CDR2 from the germline V gene are DFQATT and SNEGSKA (reference sequence). The V end was cut by 3 bases, the J end by 10 bases, with 19 bases between. CDR3 sequence reads: CSASRGQAAEPQHF. The CDR3 DNA follows: TGCAGTGCTAGTCGGGGGCAGGCCGCGGAACCCCAGCATTTT.

This clonotype has a handful of counts. The chain has TRBV5-6 and TRBJ2-7; the D gene is possibly TRBD1 (5 bases). CDR1 is SGHDT, CDR2 YYEEEE, per germline. Trimming pared 1 base from V and 3 bases from J, leaving 11 bases between. The CDR3 totals 14 residues. As DNA, the CDR3 is TGTGCCAGCAGCTTGTCTCTCAGGGACTACGAGCAGTACTTC. As protein: CASSLSLRDYEQYF.

There are many counts of this clonotype. The gene calls are TRBV3-1 and TRBJ2-1; possibly TRBD2 for D (5 bases). CDR1 and CDR2 from the germline V gene are LGHDT and YNNKEL (reference sequence). V was cut by 5 bases and J by 6 bases, with 23 bases left in between. CDR3 length: 17 amino acids. CDR3 amino acids: CASSEHPMRVSTNEQFF. The CDR3 DNA follows: TGTGCCAGCAGCGAACATCCGATGAGGGTGTCTACCAATGAGCAGTTCTTC.